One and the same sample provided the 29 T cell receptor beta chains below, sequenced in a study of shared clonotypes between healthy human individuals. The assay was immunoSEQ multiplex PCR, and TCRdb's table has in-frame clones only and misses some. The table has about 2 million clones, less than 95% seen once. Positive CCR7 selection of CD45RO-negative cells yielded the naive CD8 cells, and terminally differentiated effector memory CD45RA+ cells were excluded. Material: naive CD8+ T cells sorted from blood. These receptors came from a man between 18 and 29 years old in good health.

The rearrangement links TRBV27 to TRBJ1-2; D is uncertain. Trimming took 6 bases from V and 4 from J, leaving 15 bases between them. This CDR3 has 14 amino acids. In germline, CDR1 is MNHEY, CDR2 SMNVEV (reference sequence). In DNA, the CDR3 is TGTGCCAGCAGCCCTCAGCCGGGGTTCTATGGCTACACCTTC. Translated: CASSPQPGFYGYTF.

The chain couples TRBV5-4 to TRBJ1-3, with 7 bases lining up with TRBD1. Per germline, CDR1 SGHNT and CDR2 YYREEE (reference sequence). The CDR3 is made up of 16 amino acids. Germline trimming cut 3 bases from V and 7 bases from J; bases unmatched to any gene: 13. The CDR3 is CASSWEGQNLANTIYF. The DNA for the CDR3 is TGTGCCAGCAGCTGGGAGGGACAGAACCTGGCTAACACCATATATTTT.

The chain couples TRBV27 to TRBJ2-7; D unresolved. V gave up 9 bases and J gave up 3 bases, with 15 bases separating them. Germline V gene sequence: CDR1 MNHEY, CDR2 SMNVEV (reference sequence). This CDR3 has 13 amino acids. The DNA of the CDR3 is TGTGCCAGTTCTCAGCAGCCCGGCTACGAGCAGTACTTC. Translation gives CASSQQPGYEQYF.

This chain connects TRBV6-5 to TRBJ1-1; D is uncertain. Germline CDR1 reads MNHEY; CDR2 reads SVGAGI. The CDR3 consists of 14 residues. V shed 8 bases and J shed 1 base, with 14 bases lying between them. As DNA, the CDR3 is TGTGCCAGCGGTGGTATCGGACCGAACACTGAAGCTTTCTTT. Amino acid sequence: CASGGIGPNTEAFF.

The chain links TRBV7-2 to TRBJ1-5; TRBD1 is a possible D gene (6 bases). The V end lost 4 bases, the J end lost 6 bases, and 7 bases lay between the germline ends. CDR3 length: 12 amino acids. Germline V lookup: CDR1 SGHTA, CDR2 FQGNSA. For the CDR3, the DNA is TGTGCCAGCAGCTCACAGGGTCAGCCCCAGCATTTT. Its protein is CASSSQGQPQHF.

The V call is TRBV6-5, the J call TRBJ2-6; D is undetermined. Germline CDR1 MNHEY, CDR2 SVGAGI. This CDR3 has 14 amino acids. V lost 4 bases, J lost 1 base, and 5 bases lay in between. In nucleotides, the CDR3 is TGTGCCAGCAGTTCCGGGTCTGGGGCCAACGTCCTGACTTTC. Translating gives CASSSGSGANVLTF.

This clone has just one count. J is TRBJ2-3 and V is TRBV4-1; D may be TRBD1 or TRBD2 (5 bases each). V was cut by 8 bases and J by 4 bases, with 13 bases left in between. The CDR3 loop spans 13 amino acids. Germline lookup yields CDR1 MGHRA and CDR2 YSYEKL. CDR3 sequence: CASSRGGPDTQYF. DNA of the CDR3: TGCGCCAGCTCCCGGGGCGGGCCAGATACGCAGTATTTT.

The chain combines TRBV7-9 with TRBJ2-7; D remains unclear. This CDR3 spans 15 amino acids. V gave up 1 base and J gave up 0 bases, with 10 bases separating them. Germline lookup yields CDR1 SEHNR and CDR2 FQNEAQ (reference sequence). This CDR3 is CASSLEHQYSYEQYF. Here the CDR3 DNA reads TGTGCCAGCAGCTTAGAACATCAATACTCCTACGAGCAGTACTTC.

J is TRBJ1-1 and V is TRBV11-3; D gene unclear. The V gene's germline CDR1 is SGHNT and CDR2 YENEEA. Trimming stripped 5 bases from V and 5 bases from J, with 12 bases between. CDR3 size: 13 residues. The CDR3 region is CASSTLTGTEAFF. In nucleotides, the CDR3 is TGTGCCAGCAGCACCTTAACCGGGACTGAAGCTTTCTTT. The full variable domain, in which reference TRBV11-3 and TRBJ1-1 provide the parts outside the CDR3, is EAGVVQSPRYKIIEKKQPVAFWCNPISGHNTLYWYLQNLGQGPELLIRYENEEAVDDSQLPKDRFSAERLKGVDSTLKIQPAELGDSAVYLCASSTLTGTEAFFGQGTRLTVV.

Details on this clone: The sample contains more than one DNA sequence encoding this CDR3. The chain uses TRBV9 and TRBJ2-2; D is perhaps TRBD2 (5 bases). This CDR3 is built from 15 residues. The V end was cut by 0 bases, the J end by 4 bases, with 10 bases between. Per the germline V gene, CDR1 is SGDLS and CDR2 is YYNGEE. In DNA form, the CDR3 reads TGTGCCAGCAGCGTAGGGGCAGGAGGCACCGGGGAGCTGTTTTTT. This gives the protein CASSVGAGGTGELFF.

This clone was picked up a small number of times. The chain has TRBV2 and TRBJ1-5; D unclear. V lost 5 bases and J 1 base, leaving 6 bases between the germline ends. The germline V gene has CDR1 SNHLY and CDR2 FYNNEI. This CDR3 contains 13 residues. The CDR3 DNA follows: TGTGCCAGCAGTTATAGAAGCAATCAGCCCCAGCATTTT. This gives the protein CASSYRSNQPQHF.

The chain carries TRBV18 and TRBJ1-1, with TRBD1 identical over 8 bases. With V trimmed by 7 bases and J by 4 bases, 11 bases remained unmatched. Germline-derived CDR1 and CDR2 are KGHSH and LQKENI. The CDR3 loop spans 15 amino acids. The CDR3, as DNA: TGTGCCAGCTATACCCGGACAGGGAGTGGCACTGAAGCTTTCTTT. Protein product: CASYTRTGSGTEAFF.

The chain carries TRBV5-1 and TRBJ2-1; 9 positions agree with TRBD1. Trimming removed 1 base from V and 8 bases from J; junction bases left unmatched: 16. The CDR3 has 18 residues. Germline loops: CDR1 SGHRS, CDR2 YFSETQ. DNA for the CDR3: TGCGCCAGCAGCTTGCCAAAGGAGGGGACAGGGTGGACGGATGAGCAGTTCTTC. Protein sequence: CASSLPKEGTGWTDEQFF.

In DNA, the CDR3 is TGTGCCAGCAGTTTCCGGGACAGGGACCCGAACACTGAAGCTTTCTTT. This sequence encodes CASSFRDRDPNTEAFF. The V gene is TRBV6-5, the J gene TRBJ1-1; 9 bases fit TRBD1. CDR1 MNHEY and CDR2 SVGAGI come from the germline V gene. The CDR3 sequence is 16 residues long. Unmatched junction bases numbered 7, after V lost 4 bases and J lost 1 base.

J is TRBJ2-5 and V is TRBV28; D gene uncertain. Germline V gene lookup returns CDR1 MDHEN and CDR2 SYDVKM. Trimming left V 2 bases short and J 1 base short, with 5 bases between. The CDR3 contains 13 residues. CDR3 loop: CASSLDGQETQYF. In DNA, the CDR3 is TGTGCCAGCAGTTTAGACGGCCAAGAGACCCAGTACTTC.

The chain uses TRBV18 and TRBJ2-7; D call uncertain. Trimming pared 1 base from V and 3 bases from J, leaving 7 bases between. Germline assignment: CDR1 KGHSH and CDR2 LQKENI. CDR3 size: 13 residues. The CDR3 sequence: CASSPQGNYEQYF. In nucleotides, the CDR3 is TGTGCCAGCTCACCACAGGGCAACTACGAGCAGTACTTC. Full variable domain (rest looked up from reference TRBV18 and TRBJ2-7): NAGVMQNPRHLVRRRGQEARLRCSPMKGHSHVYWYRQLPEEGLKFMVYLQKENIIDESGMPKERFSAEFPKEGPSILRIQQVVRGDSAAYFCASSPQGNYEQYFGPGTRLTVT.

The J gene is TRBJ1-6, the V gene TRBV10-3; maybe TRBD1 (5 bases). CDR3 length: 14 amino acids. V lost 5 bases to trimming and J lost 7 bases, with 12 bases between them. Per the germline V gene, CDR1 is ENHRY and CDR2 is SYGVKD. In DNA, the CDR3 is TGTGCCATCAGTAGGCCGGGACGGAATTCACCCCTCCACTTT. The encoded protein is CAISRPGRNSPLHF.

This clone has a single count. CDR3 nucleotides: TGTGCCAGCAGTGAAGGCAACGGAATCATCTATGGCTACACCTTC. It encodes CASSEGNGIIYGYTF. This chain links TRBV25-1 with TRBJ1-2; D gene unclear. The germline CDR1 and CDR2 sequences are MGHDK and SYGVNS. Trimming took off 2 bases at V and 4 bases at J, with 14 bases between the two ends. The CDR3 has 15 amino acids.

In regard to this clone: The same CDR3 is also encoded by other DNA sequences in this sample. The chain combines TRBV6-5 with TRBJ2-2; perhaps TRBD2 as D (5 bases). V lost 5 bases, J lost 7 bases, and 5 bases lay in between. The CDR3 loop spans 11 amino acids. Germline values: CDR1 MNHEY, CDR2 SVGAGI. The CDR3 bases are TGTGCCAGCAGTGGAGGCGGGGAGCTGTTTTTT. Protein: CASSGGGELFF.

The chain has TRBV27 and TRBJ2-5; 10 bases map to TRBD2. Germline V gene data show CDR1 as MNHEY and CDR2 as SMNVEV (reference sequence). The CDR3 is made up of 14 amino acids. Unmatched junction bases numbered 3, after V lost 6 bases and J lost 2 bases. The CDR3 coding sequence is TGTGCCAGCAGGGTTAGCGGGGGGCAAGAGACCCAGTACTTC. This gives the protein CASRVSGGQETQYF.

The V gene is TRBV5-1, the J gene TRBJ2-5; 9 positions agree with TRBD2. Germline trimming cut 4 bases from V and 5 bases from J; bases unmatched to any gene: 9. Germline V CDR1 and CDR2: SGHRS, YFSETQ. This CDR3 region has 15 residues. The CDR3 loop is CASSGLAGVSETQYF. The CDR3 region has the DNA TGCGCCAGCAGCGGATTAGCGGGAGTGTCTGAGACCCAGTACTTC. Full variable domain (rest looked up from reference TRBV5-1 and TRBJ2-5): KAGVTQTPRYLIKTRGQQVTLSCSPISGHRSVSWYQQTPGQGLQFLFEYFSETQRNKGNFPGRFSGRQFSNSRSEMNVSTLELGDSALYLCASSGLAGVSETQYFGPGTRLLVL.

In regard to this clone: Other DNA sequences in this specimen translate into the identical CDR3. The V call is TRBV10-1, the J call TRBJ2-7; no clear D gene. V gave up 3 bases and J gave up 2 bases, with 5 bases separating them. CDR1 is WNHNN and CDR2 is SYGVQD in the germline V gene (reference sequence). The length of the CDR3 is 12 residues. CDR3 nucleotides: TGCGCCAGCAGTGACGGTCCCTACGAGCAGTACTTC. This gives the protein CASSDGPYEQYF.

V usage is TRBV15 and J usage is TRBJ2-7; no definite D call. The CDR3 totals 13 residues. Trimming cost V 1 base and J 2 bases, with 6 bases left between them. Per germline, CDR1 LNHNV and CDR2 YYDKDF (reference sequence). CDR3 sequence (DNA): TGTGCCACCAGCAGAGCGGAGACCTACGAGCAGTACTTC. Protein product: CATSRAETYEQYF.

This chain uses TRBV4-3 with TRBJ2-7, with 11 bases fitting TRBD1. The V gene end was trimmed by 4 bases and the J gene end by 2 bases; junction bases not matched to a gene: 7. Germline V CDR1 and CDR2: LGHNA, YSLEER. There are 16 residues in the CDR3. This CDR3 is CASSPRRDRGTYEQYF. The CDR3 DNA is TGCGCCAGCAGCCCACGTCGGGACAGGGGGACCTACGAGCAGTACTTC.

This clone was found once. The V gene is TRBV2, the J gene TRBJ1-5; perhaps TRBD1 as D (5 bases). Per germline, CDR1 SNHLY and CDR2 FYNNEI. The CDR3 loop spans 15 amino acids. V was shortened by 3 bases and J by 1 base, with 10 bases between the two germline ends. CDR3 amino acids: CASSDPRDSNQPQHF. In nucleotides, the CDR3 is TGTGCCAGCAGTGATCCCCGGGACAGCAATCAGCCCCAGCATTTT.

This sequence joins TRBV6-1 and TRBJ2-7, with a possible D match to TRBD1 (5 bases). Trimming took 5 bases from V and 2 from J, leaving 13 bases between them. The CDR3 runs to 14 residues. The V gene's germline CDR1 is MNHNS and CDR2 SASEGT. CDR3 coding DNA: TGTGCCAGCAGTCTCCAAGGGGCAACCTACGAGCAGTACTTC. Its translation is CASSLQGATYEQYF.

As DNA, the CDR3 is TGTGCCAGCAGCCAAGATCTCGGGACAGGGTTCAACACTGAAGCTTTCTTT. This encodes CASSQDLGTGFNTEAFF. This sequence joins TRBV14 and TRBJ1-1; 9 bases agree with TRBD1. The trim removed 0 bases at V and 2 bases at J, leaving 7 bases unmatched. Germline lookup yields CDR1 SGHDN and CDR2 FVKESK. This CDR3 contains 17 residues.

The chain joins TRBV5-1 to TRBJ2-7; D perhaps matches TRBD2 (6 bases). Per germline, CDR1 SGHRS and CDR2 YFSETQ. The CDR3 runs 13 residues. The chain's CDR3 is CASSLCASGTALV. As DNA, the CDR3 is TGCGCCAGCAGCTTGTGTGCTTCCGGGACTGCTCTTGTC.

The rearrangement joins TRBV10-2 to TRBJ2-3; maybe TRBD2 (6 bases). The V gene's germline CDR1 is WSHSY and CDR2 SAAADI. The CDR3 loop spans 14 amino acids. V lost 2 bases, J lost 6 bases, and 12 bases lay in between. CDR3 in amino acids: CASSEVPGVDTQYF. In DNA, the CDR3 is TGCGCCAGCAGTGAGGTACCGGGAGTGGATACGCAGTATTTT.